Listed below are T cell receptor beta chains from one sample, sequenced in a study of T cell responses to AZD1222 COVID-19 vaccine. Profiled with immunoSEQ multiplex PCR; TCRdb holds only in-frame clones, not every one. In all, the sample yields about 140,000 clones. Source material: peripheral blood. Source of these receptors: an adult in good health. Each CDR3 is given with its conserved first and last residue.

TRBV11-2	TRBJ2-2	CASSPRQIVNTGELFF
TRBV6-5	TRBJ2-7	CASRAGTPYEQYF
TRBV6-5	TRBJ2-3	CASKLDRGTDTQYF
TRBV6-5	TRBJ1-6	CASTAIRGSNSPLHF
TRBV5-1	TRBJ1-1	CASGSGWDTGAFF
TRBV7-9	TRBJ1-4	CASSHRDIDEKLFF
TRBV7-8	TRBJ1-1	CASSSYRAPGAEAFF
TRBV25-1	TRBJ1-4	CASSDWSRENEKLFF
TRBV4-2	TRBJ1-2	CASSPRTSGGYTF
TRBV12-3/TRBV12-4	TRBJ1-1	CASRKRTGKEAFF
TRBV5-4	TRBJ1-6	CASSLDRVGPLHF
TRBV2	TRBJ1-1	CASSEALGGSEAFF
TRBV7-2	TRBJ1-2	CASSVPRGQGASYTF
TRBV18	TRBJ2-1	CASSPPADLPYNEQFF
TRBV2	TRBJ1-1	CASRDRDRGPNTEAFF
TRBV7-2	TRBJ1-3	CASSLGLGGSGNTIYF